The 27 T cell receptor beta chains reported below all come from one sample, sequenced in a study of immune characterization of retroperitoneal liposarcoma. MiXCR, run by TCRdb on the PCR reads, gives a single entry per CDR3 protein. Of some 20,000 distinct CDR3 sequences in the sample, around 40% were seen once. Input material: blood. These receptors were obtained from a male donor with retroperitoneal liposarcoma.

As regards this clonotype: This may be a read error, as it is one base from a much larger clone. The genes are TRBV6-1 and TRBJ2-5, with D perhaps being TRBD1 or TRBD2 (6 bases each). The CDR3 has 15 residues. Deletions cut 0 bases from V and 4 bases from J, with 12 bases between. Germline CDR1 MNHNS, CDR2 SASEGT. CDR3 sequence: CASSEAAQGGETQYF. Here the CDR3 DNA reads TGTGCCAGCAGTGAAGCTGCACAGGGAGGAGAGACCCAGTACTTC.

This clonotype was observed a few times. The chain combines TRBV6-2 or TRBV6-3 with TRBJ2-1, with TRBD2 matching over 7 bases. CDR3 size: 18 residues. Germline V CDR1 and CDR2: MNHEY, SVGEGT. Trimming cost V 3 bases and J 4 bases; bases outside gene matches: 15. DNA for the CDR3: TGTGCCAGCAGTTATAGACGCAGTGGGAGGGTCAAATACAATGAGCAGTTCTTC. This gives the protein CASSYRRSGRVKYNEQFF.

This clonotype was counted once. The V call is TRBV11-3, the J call TRBJ2-2; D is unclear. This CDR3 is built from 12 residues. The V end lost 5 bases, the J end lost 6 bases, and 7 bases lay between the germline ends. Germline-derived CDR1 and CDR2 are SGHNT and YENEEA. Here the CDR3 DNA reads TGTGCCAGCAGCCGACGGGCCGGGGAGCTGTTTTTT. Its translation: CASSRRAGELFF.

This chain links TRBV5-1 with TRBJ2-3; 10 nucleotides line up with TRBD1. V gave up 3 bases and J gave up 7 bases; unmatched junction bases: 5. The germline V gene has CDR1 SGHRS and CDR2 YFSETQ. This CDR3 has 14 amino acids. CDR3 bases: TGCGCCAGCAGCTCCCGACAGGGGGCACATACGCAGTATTTT. The encoded protein is CASSSRQGAHTQYF.

The rearrangement uses TRBV5-1 and TRBJ1-1; tentatively, D is TRBD1 (6 bases). V lost 3 bases and J 5 bases, leaving 14 bases between the germline ends. CDR3 length equals 14 residues. Germline CDR1 is SGHRS and CDR2 is YFSETQ. CDR3 protein: CASSSRGHETEAFF. CDR3 bases: TGCGCCAGCAGCTCGCGGGGGCATGAAACTGAAGCTTTCTTT.

At least ten counts were recorded for this clonotype. CDR3 sequence: CASSDDPGQGSNEQFF. The CDR3 DNA reads TGTGCCAGCAGTGACGACCCGGGACAGGGGTCCAACGAGCAGTTCTTC. This sequence joins TRBV6-1 and TRBJ2-1; 10 nucleotides align to TRBD1. The CDR3 loop spans 16 amino acids. The J segment lost 10 bases and the V segment lost 3 bases, leaving 12 bases of the junction unmatched. Germline V gene sequence: CDR1 MNHNS, CDR2 SASEGT.

Details on this clonotype: A much larger clone is a single base away; this may be a read error. This chain links TRBV6-6 with TRBJ2-7; possible D gene TRBD1, 6 bases. The assigned J gene may be wrong: the sequence end matches TRBJ2-1 better. Germline loops: CDR1 MNHNY, CDR2 SVGAGI (reference sequence). This CDR3 has 16 amino acids. CDR3: CASGNTGSTDYNKQFF. In DNA, the CDR3 is TGTGCCAGCGGAAATACAGGGTCCACCGATTACAATAAGCAGTTCTTC.

The V gene is TRBV7-6, the J gene TRBJ2-1; 9 nucleotides line up with TRBD2. The CDR3 length is 16 residues. Trimming cost V 1 base and J 6 bases; bases outside gene matches: 7. CDR1 is SGHVS and CDR2 is FNYEAQ in the germline V gene. The CDR3 DNA sequence: TGTGCCAGCAGCTTAGAAATAGCGGGGGTAGGCAATGAGCAGTTCTTC. Encoded protein: CASSLEIAGVGNEQFF.

The chain is built from TRBV11-1 and TRBJ1-2; D is uncertain. V lost 1 base and J lost 4, with 10 bases in between. Germline assignment: CDR1 SGHAT and CDR2 FQDESV (reference sequence). This CDR3 contains 14 residues. The CDR3 DNA sequence: TGTGCCAGCAGCTTAGTACGGACGACCTATGGCTACACCTTC. This encodes CASSLVRTTYGYTF.

This clonotype was counted between two and nine times. This chain connects TRBV12-3 or TRBV12-4 to TRBJ2-5; 11 bases are a match to TRBD2. CDR3 size: 17 residues. The J segment lost 11 bases and the V segment lost 3 bases, leaving 17 bases of the junction unmatched. In nucleotides, the CDR3 is TGTGCCAGCAGTTTGGGCCTATATAGCGGGGGGGCCAATGAGCAGTACTTC. Its protein is CASSLGLYSGGANEQYF.

This clonotype was counted only a few times. The chain has TRBV6-1 and TRBJ1-1; the D gene is possibly TRBD1 (5 bases). V dropped 4 bases and J dropped 11 bases, with 17 bases sitting between them. The CDR3 loop spans 13 amino acids. The V gene's germline CDR1 is MNHNS and CDR2 SASEGT. The CDR3 sequence is CASSVDGGARAFF. For the CDR3, the DNA is TGTGCCAGCAGTGTAGATGGTGGGGCGAGGGCTTTCTTT.

This clonotype has at least ten counts. The chain is built from TRBV25-1 and TRBJ2-5; tentative D call: TRBD1 (9 bases). The germline V and J ends were trimmed by 6 bases and 2 bases, with 19 bases remaining between them. CDR1 MGHDK and CDR2 SYGVNS come from the germline V gene. The CDR3 has 16 residues. CDR3 in amino acids: CASRVNSGTGQETQYF. The DNA of the CDR3 is TGTGCCAGCAGAGTGAATAGCGGGACAGGGCAAGAGACCCAGTACTTC.

This clonotype has at least ten counts. V and J are TRBV12-3 or TRBV12-4 and TRBJ2-7; 13 bases line up with TRBD2. This CDR3 has 16 residues. J lost 2 bases, V lost 5 bases, and 6 bases had no gene match. Written as DNA, the CDR3 is TGTGCCAGCAGTCCGCTACTAGCGGGAGGGGCCTACGAGCAGTACTTC. Its translation is CASSPLLAGGAYEQYF.

At least ten counts were recorded for this clonotype. The chain combines TRBV6-4 with TRBJ2-2; 10 bases fit TRBD1. The CDR3 is made up of 14 amino acids. Per germline, CDR1 MRHNA and CDR2 SNTAGT. The V and J ends lost 8 bases and 5 bases, in that order; junction bases with no gene match: 5. This CDR3 reads CASGGTGDTGELFF. Written as DNA, the CDR3 is TGTGCCAGCGGAGGGACAGGGGATACCGGGGAGCTGTTTTTT.

Note on this clonotype: The germline gene is not matched at one end of the junction; a read error may be the cause. In nucleotides, the CDR3 is TGTGCCAGCAGCCGGACAGCTGCCTACGAGCAGTGCTTC. Amino acids: CASSRTAAYEQCF. The chain combines TRBV6-1 with TRBJ2-1; perhaps TRBD1 as D (6 bases). The CDR3 has 13 residues. Germline lookup yields CDR1 MNHNS and CDR2 SASEGT.

The genes are TRBV7-8 and TRBJ2-7; TRBD2 matches 10 bases. V lost 2 bases to trimming and J lost 2 bases; unmatched junction nucleotides: 6. CDR1 and CDR2 (germline): SGHVS, FQNEAQ. The CDR3 runs to 16 residues. In nucleotides, the CDR3 is TGTGCCAGCAGCTTACCTGCAGCGGGGGGGACCTACGAGCAGTACTTC. This gives the protein CASSLPAAGGTYEQYF.

The chain is built from TRBV12-3 or TRBV12-4 and TRBJ2-1; 7 bases are shared with TRBD1. J lost 13 bases, V lost 7 bases, and 22 bases had no gene match. The CDR3 consists of 16 residues. CDR3 amino acids: CASTPRRTGLKNIQFF. In DNA, the CDR3 is TGTGCCAGCACCCCGCGCCGGACAGGCCTCAAAAACATTCAGTTCTTC.

This rearrangement joins TRBV11-2 to TRBJ1-5, with D unresolved. The V end lost 1 base, the J end lost 6 bases, and 7 bases lay between the germline ends. This CDR3 has 13 residues. CDR1 SGHAT and CDR2 FQNNGV come from the germline V gene. In DNA, the CDR3 is TGTGCCAGCAGCTTAGTAGGAGGTCAGCCCCAGCATTTT. It encodes CASSLVGGQPQHF.

The genes are TRBV27 and TRBJ1-5, with 9 positions matching TRBD1. The V gene's germline CDR1 is MNHEY and CDR2 SMNVEV (reference sequence). The CDR3 spans 15 residues. J was trimmed by 4 bases and V by 8 bases; bases with no gene match: 9. CDR3 region: CASRQQGALNQPQHF. In DNA form, the CDR3 reads TGTGCCAGCCGACAACAGGGGGCGTTGAATCAGCCCCAGCATTTT.

A remark on this clonotype: A much larger clone lies one base from this, so it may be a read error. This chain joins TRBV27 and TRBJ2-3; D is undetermined. This CDR3 is 13 amino acids long. Germline V gene lookup returns CDR1 MNHEY and CDR2 SMNVEV (reference sequence). DNA of the CDR3: TGTGCCAGCAGTTTATCGGACGCAGAGACGCAGTATTTT. Translating gives CASSLSDAETQYF.

With regard to this clonotype: An end of the junction does not agree with germline; a read error may underlie this. The V call is TRBV11-2, the J call TRBJ2-3; 10 nucleotides match TRBD2. The J call may not be correct, given that the DNA end is closer to TRBJ2-1. The CDR3 totals 14 residues. CDR1 and CDR2 from the germline V gene are SGHAT and FQNNGV. This chain's CDR3 is CASNLAGGQETQFF. In nucleotides, the CDR3 is TGTGCCAGCAACTTAGCGGGGGGTCAAGAGACCCAGTTCTTC.

This clonotype was seen at least ten times. The chain recombines TRBV27 with TRBJ2-3; no reliable D call. The J call is doubtful: the DNA matches TRBJ2-5 better. This CDR3 contains 10 residues. Looked up from germline, CDR1 is MNHEY and CDR2 is SMNVEV (reference sequence). The CDR3, as DNA: TGTGCCAGCAGTGGACAGACCCAGTACTTC. The encoded protein is CASSGQTQYF.

This clonotype was recorded once. This chain joins TRBV24-1 and TRBJ2-1; 10 nucleotides match TRBD2. The CDR3 runs 16 residues. CDR1 and CDR2 (germline): KGHDR, SFDVKD. V lost 0 bases, J lost 6 bases, and 4 bases stayed unmatched. For the CDR3, the DNA is TGTGCCACCAGTGATTTGCAACTAGCGGGGAGCAATGAGCAGTTCTTC. Protein product: CATSDLQLAGSNEQFF.

Points on this clonotype: A read error is likely, as this CDR3 ends without the conserved phenylalanine or tryptophan. The chain joins TRBV7-2 to TRBJ2-7; 13 positions agree with TRBD2. Germline assignment: CDR1 SGHTA and CDR2 FQGNSA. This CDR3 has 14 residues. This CDR3 reads CVSSLTSGRAEQYL. The CDR3 DNA is TGTGTCAGCAGCTTAACTAGCGGGAGGGCGGAGCAGTACTTG.

This chain joins TRBV12-2 and TRBJ2-2; the D call TRBD2 from the table was never checked on the DNA. TRBV12-2 is annotated as a pseudogene. The CDR3 is made up of 17 amino acids. As DNA, the CDR3 is TGTGCAAGTCGCCCTCGGGAGGGACAGTCGAACACCGGGGAGCTGTTTTTT. It is translated as CASRPREGQSNTGELFF.

The rearrangement joins TRBV6-4 to TRBJ2-5, with TRBD1 matching 7 bases. The CDR3 runs to 13 residues. CDR1 MRHNA and CDR2 SNTAGT come from the germline V gene. With 8 bases clipped from V and 0 bases from J, the junction kept 3 bases outside the gene matches. The CDR3 protein is CASGTGDQETQYF. For the CDR3, the DNA is TGTGCCAGCGGAACAGGGGACCAAGAGACCCAGTACTTC.

This clonotype showed up just a few times. The gene calls are TRBV7-2 and TRBJ2-7; 7 bases match TRBD2. The CDR3 runs to 15 residues. The V gene end was trimmed by 2 bases and the J gene end by 3 bases; junction bases not matched to a gene: 7. From germline, CDR1 is SGHTA and CDR2 FQGNSA. CDR3 region: CASSLFSGSSYEQYF. CDR3 DNA: TGTGCCAGCAGCTTATTTAGCGGGTCTAGCTACGAGCAGTACTTC.